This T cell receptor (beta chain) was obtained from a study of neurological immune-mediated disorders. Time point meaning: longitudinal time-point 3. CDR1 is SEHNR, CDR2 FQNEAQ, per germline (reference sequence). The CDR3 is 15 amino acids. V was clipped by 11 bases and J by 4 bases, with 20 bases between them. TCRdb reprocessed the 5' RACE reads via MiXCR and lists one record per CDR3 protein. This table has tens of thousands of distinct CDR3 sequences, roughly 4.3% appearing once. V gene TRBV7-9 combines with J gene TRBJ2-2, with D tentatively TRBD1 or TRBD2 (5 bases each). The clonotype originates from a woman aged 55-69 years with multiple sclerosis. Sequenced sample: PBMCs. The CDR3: CAADPNGASTGELFF. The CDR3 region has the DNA TGTGCCGCCGACCCGAACGGGGCGAGCACCGGGGAGCTGTTTTTT.